The entry below describes one T cell receptor beta chain. Its matching antigen is unknown. Germline CDR1 and CDR2: MNHEY and SVGEGT. The ends were cut back, 3 bases at V and 7 bases at J, with 12 bases in the middle. This CDR3 is 14 amino acids long. The data are from a study of T cell responses to AZD1222 COVID-19 vaccine. Study-level findings and limits: Baseline testing showed seropositivity in only five or six AZD1222 recipients. Regions left unmutated in variants are reportedly the target of nearly half of spike-specific TCRs.

Method: immunoSEQ multiplex PCR; TCRdb's copy keeps in-frame clones and lacks some. The data show 52,000 or so clones, about 85% seen once. The source is an adult in good health. This material consisted of peripheral blood, taken on day 0 of MenACWY control vaccination. V gene TRBV6-2 or TRBV6-3 combines with J gene TRBJ2-2, with a weak D call TRBD1 (6 bases). In DNA, the CDR3 is TGTGCCAGCAGTTATAAAGGACAGCACGGGGAGCTGTTTTTT. This sequence encodes CASSYKGQHGELFF.